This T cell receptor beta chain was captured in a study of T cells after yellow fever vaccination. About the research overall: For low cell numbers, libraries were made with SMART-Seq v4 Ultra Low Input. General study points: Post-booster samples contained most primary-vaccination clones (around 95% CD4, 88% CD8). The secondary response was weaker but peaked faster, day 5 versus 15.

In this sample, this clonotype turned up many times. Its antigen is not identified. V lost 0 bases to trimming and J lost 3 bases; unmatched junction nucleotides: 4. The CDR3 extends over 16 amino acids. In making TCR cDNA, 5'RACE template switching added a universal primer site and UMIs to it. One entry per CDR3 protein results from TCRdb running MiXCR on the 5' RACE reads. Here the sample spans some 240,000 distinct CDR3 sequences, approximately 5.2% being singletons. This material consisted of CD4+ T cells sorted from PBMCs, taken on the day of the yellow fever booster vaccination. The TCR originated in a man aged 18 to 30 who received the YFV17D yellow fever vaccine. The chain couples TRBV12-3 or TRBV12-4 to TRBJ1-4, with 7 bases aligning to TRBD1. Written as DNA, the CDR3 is TGTGCCAGCAGTTTAGCGGTGGACAGGCCTAATGAAAAACTGTTTTTT. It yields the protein CASSLAVDRPNEKLFF.